This TCR beta chain was identified during a study of cytomegalovirus exposure and HLA in healthy donors. Study background: The early release's HLA-typed donors yielded tens of millions of unique TCRs. Study-level results: As a later analysis showed, several of the most significant clusters appeared to be linked to common viral pathogens.

Germline V gives CDR1 LNHDA, CDR2 SQIVND (reference sequence). The V end lost 6 bases, the J end lost 10 bases, and 16 bases lay between the germline ends. CDR3 length equals 13 residues. The study ran its PCR with 60 Vbeta and 13 Jbeta primers. Assay used: immunoSEQ multiplex PCR; TCRdb lists only in-frame clones, some missing. The repertoire holds fewer than 200,000 clones, with approximately 78% as singletons. This clone was counted a single time. Its target is not known. Source material: PBMCs. The clonotype comes from a woman between 18 and 29 years old in good health and CMV-seronegative. The chain uses TRBV19 and TRBJ2-1; D gene uncertain. Here the CDR3 reads CASSLPPVREQFF. DNA of the CDR3: TGTGCCAGTAGCCTCCCCCCAGTGCGGGAGCAGTTCTTC.